Presented here are 32 T cell receptor beta chains from one specimen sequenced in a study of blood T cell repertoires in COVID-19. Sequenced by immunoSEQ multiplex PCR; TCRdb stores in-frame clones only, minus some. The profile covers some 120,000 clones, with roughly four fifths appearing a single time and approximately 7.6% taken by the ten largest. Specimen: peripheral blood. These TCRs come from a man aged 65 to 79 with active or convalescent COVID-19.

In this sample, this clone turned up once. The gene calls are TRBV28 and TRBJ2-1, with TRBD2 matching 10 bases. This CDR3 spans 14 amino acids. Germline values: CDR1 MDHEN, CDR2 SYDVKM. V shed 7 bases, J shed 4 bases, and the junction held 4 bases outside the gene matches. CDR3 sequence reads: CASTASGSYNEQFF. Written as DNA, the CDR3 is TGTGCCAGCACTGCTAGCGGGAGTTACAATGAGCAGTTCTTC.

The gene calls are TRBV6-5 and TRBJ1-1; 10 bases line up with TRBD1. Germline V gene sequence: CDR1 MNHEY, CDR2 SVGAGI. The V gene end was trimmed by 5 bases and the J gene end by 6 bases; junction bases not matched to a gene: 6. This CDR3 contains 14 residues. CDR3 amino acids: CASSPGQGDAEAFF. In DNA form, the CDR3 reads TGTGCCAGCAGTCCAGGACAGGGGGACGCTGAAGCTTTCTTT.

The rearrangement uses TRBV7-3 and TRBJ2-1; D gene uncertain. The V gene lost 4 bases and the J gene lost 9 bases, with 10 bases spanning the gap. Germline V gives CDR1 SGHTA, CDR2 FQGTGA. The CDR3 length is 12 residues. In nucleotides, the CDR3 is TGTGCCAGCAGCTCACCCGGCGGTGAGCAGTTCTTC. This translates into CASSSPGGEQFF.

J is TRBJ2-7 and V is TRBV11-3, with D perhaps matching TRBD2 (7 bases). CDR1 SGHNT and CDR2 YENEEA come from the germline V gene. The CDR3 sequence is 13 residues long. The germline V and J ends were trimmed by 6 bases and 0 bases, with 9 bases remaining between them. CDR3 residues: CASRGGGSYEQYF. Here the CDR3 DNA reads TGTGCCAGCAGGGGAGGGGGCTCCTACGAGCAGTACTTC.

The chain combines TRBV5-1 with TRBJ2-3; 8 bases are a match to TRBD2. CDR3 length: 16 amino acids. Germline trimming cut 4 bases from V and 4 bases from J; bases unmatched to any gene: 11. CDR1 and CDR2 from the germline V gene are SGHRS and YFSETQ. DNA for the CDR3: TGCGCCAGCAGCCCCAACGGGGGGGGGCTGCCAGATACGCAGTATTTT. Its translation: CASSPNGGGLPDTQYF.

The DNA for the CDR3 is TGTGCCAGCAGTACTGGGGCGGCAGACTTGAACTATGGCTACACCTTC. It translates to CASSTGAADLNYGYTF. The chain uses TRBV27 and TRBJ1-2; D might be TRBD1 (5 bases). This CDR3 comprises 16 residues. Germline-derived CDR1 and CDR2 are MNHEY and SMNVEV (reference sequence). With 5 bases removed from V and 2 bases from J, the gap between germline ends came to 18 bases.

The chain joins TRBV7-7 to TRBJ2-1; 10 nucleotides line up with TRBD2. V was pared by 2 bases and J by 9 bases, with 7 bases of the junction left unmatched. The germline CDR1 and CDR2 sequences are SSHAT and FNYEAQ (reference sequence). This CDR3 comprises 15 residues. DNA for the CDR3: TGTGCCAGCAGCTTATCTGGGACTAGCGATGCTGAGCAGTTCTTC. It codes for CASSLSGTSDAEQFF.

The chain links TRBV6-1 to TRBJ1-5; D may be TRBD1 (5 bases). Looked up from germline, CDR1 is MNHNS and CDR2 is SASEGT. This CDR3 has 18 residues. V was pared by 0 bases and J by 0 bases, with 15 bases between. The CDR3 coding sequence is TGTGCCAGCAGTGAAGCAGGCGGGGGGTATGGTAGCAATCAGCCCCAGCATTTT. Protein sequence: CASSEAGGGYGSNQPQHF.

The chain links TRBV4-2 to TRBJ1-5, with TRBD1 identical over 10 bases. CDR3 length: 14 residues. Germline trimming cut 3 bases from V and 7 bases from J; bases unmatched to any gene: 3. In germline, CDR1 is LGHNA, CDR2 YNFKEQ. CDR3 DNA: TGTGCCAGCAGCCACGACAGGGGGCGACAGCCCCAGCATTTT. Amino acids: CASSHDRGRQPQHF.

The genes are TRBV5-1 and TRBJ1-2; TRBD1 matches at 7 bases. The J segment lost 3 bases and the V segment lost 4 bases, leaving 0 bases of the junction unmatched. The CDR3 contains 12 residues. Germline CDR1 SGHRS, CDR2 YFSETQ. The CDR3 sequence is CASSQGDYGYTF. DNA of the CDR3: TGCGCCAGCAGCCAGGGGGACTATGGCTACACCTTC.

The V call is TRBV27, the J call TRBJ1-2; D possibly corresponds to TRBD1 (5 bases). The CDR3 covers 17 residues. The germline gives CDR1 MNHEY, CDR2 SMNVEV (reference sequence). Trimming pared 7 bases from V and 2 bases from J, leaving 23 bases between. CDR3 protein: CASTISGAAGKNYGYTF. The CDR3 coding sequence is TGTGCCAGCACCATATCTGGTGCTGCAGGGAAAAACTATGGCTACACCTTC.

The chain combines TRBV3-1 (or the pseudogene TRBV3-2) with TRBJ1-3; D possibly corresponds to TRBD1 (6 bases). With 0 bases removed from V and 3 bases from J, the gap between germline ends came to 9 bases. The CDR3 is 15 residues long. CDR1 LGHDT and CDR2 YNNKEL come from the germline V gene (reference sequence). CDR3 amino acids: CASSQEGARGNTIYF. The CDR3 DNA follows: TGTGCCAGCAGCCAAGAGGGGGCGCGTGGAAACACCATATATTTT.

The J gene is TRBJ1-2, the V gene TRBV10-2, with TRBD1 matching over 8 bases. V was clipped by 3 bases and J by 13 bases; unmatched bases: 13. This CDR3 contains 14 residues. Per germline, CDR1 WSHSY and CDR2 SAAADI. CDR3 loop: CASSDSGQGSLGTF. For the CDR3, the DNA is TGCGCCAGCAGTGATTCCGGACAGGGTTCTTTGGGCACCTTC.

The sample holds one count of this clone. The chain's CDR3 is CSVLLGGRTETQYF. Written as DNA, the CDR3 is TGCAGCGTTCTTCTGGGAGGGCGGACAGAGACCCAGTACTTC. J is TRBJ2-5 and V is TRBV29-1, with 7 nucleotides matching TRBD2. This CDR3 has 14 amino acids. V shed 5 bases and J 4 bases; nucleotides not matched to a gene: 10. The germline V gene encodes CDR1 SQVTM and CDR2 ANQGSEA.

This chain joins TRBV21-1 and TRBJ2-3; the DNA was not compared with TRBD2, the D call given in the table. TRBV21-1 is recorded as a pseudogene. The length of the CDR3 is 12 residues. This CDR3 reads CASSPGGYTQYF. CDR3 DNA: TGTGCCAGCAGCCCCGGGGGATATACGCAGTATTTT.

The chain couples TRBV18 to TRBJ1-1; 10 bases are shared with TRBD1. The length of the CDR3 is 14 residues. V was pared by 4 bases and J by 5 bases, with 4 bases of the junction left unmatched. Germline CDR1 reads KGHSH; CDR2 reads LQKENI. The CDR3 sequence: CASSRDRGGTEAFF. Here the CDR3 DNA reads TGTGCCAGCTCACGGGACAGGGGAGGAACTGAAGCTTTCTTT. The complete variable domain, with remaining parts taken from reference TRBV18 and TRBJ1-1, reads NAGVMQNPRHLVRRRGQEARLRCSPMKGHSHVYWYRQLPEEGLKFMVYLQKENIIDESGMPKERFSAEFPKEGPSILRIQQVVRGDSAAYFCASSRDRGGTEAFFGQGTRLTVV.

This chain uses TRBV28 with TRBJ1-6; 9 bases are shared with TRBD1. Germline CDR1 and CDR2: MDHEN and SYDVKM. The CDR3 is made up of 14 amino acids. Germline trimming cut 4 bases from V and 9 bases from J; bases unmatched to any gene: 4. The CDR3 sequence: CASSWDRVSSPLHF. In DNA, the CDR3 is TGTGCCAGCAGTTGGGACAGGGTGAGTTCACCCCTCCACTTT. The full variable domain, rest sourced from reference TRBV28 and TRBJ1-6, is DVKVTQSSRYLVKRTGEKVFLECVQDMDHENMFWYRQDPGLGLRLIYFSYDVKMKEKGDIPEGYSVSREKKERFSLILESASTNQTSMYLCASSWDRVSSPLHFGNGTRLTVT.

This clone appeared once. This chain connects TRBV2 to TRBJ2-5; a weak D match, TRBD1 (6 bases). The V gene's germline CDR1 is SNHLY and CDR2 FYNNEI. The CDR3 extends over 13 amino acids. V lost 4 bases, J lost 5 bases, and 11 bases lay in between. The CDR3 DNA follows: TGTGCCAGCAGTGTTCAGGGGTGGGAGACCCAGTACTTC. Translating gives CASSVQGWETQYF.

The chain has TRBV28 and TRBJ2-2; a weak D match, TRBD1 (6 bases). Germline CDR1 reads MDHEN; CDR2 reads SYDVKM. Trimming cost V 6 bases and J 4 bases, with 12 bases left between them. CDR3 size: 14 residues. CDR3 DNA: TGTGCCAGCAGAGGGACACCTGGCACCGGGGAGCTGTTTTTT. Protein: CASRGTPGTGELFF.

J is TRBJ1-2 and V is TRBV18, with D possibly matching TRBD1 (5 bases). The germline CDR1 and CDR2 sequences are KGHSH and LQKENI. This CDR3 contains 16 residues. V was trimmed by 3 bases and J by 1 base, leaving 15 bases between them. The CDR3 nucleotides are TGTGCCAGCTCACCTGCAGCAGGACAAGTTAACTATGGCTACACCTTC. Its translation: CASSPAAGQVNYGYTF.

DNA of the CDR3: TGCGCCAGCAGCTCTCAGGGTAACAATGAGCAGTTCTTC. Its protein product is CASSSQGNNEQFF. The genes are TRBV5-1 and TRBJ2-1; D may be TRBD1 (5 bases). The CDR3 is 13 amino acids. CDR1 is SGHRS and CDR2 is YFSETQ in the germline V gene. V shed 3 bases and J shed 5 bases, with 9 bases lying between them.

The chain has TRBV29-1 and TRBJ1-2; TRBD1 matches at 7 bases. V was pared by 6 bases and J by 7 bases, with 14 bases of the junction left unmatched. Germline CDR1 is SQVTM and CDR2 is ANQGSEA. The CDR3 extends over 14 amino acids. CDR3 in DNA: TGCAGCGTCGTTCCACGGACAGGTTCGAGTGGCTACACCTTC. This encodes CSVVPRTGSSGYTF.

The gene calls are TRBV5-1 and TRBJ2-2, with a possible D match to TRBD1 (6 bases). This CDR3 has 15 amino acids. CDR1 is SGHRS, CDR2 YFSETQ, per germline. V was pared by 4 bases and J by 2 bases, with 12 bases between. CDR3 loop: CASSPVGGNTGELFF. CDR3 in DNA: TGCGCCAGCAGCCCAGTAGGGGGAAACACCGGGGAGCTGTTTTTT.

The CDR3 DNA reads as TGTGCCAGCAGCCCCGGGACAGCTAATAGCAATCAGCCCCAGCATTTT. Translating it yields CASSPGTANSNQPQHF. The genes are TRBV9 and TRBJ1-5; TRBD1 matches 7 bases. J was trimmed by 0 bases and V by 4 bases; bases with no gene match: 7. In germline, CDR1 is SGDLS, CDR2 YYNGEE. The CDR3 loop spans 16 amino acids.

In its sample, this clone was seen a few times. The chain carries TRBV4-1 and TRBJ1-2; TRBD1 aligns across 8 bases. The length of the CDR3 is 14 residues. Germline V gene lookup returns CDR1 MGHRA and CDR2 YSYEKL. The J segment lost 3 bases and the V segment lost 3 bases, leaving 3 bases of the junction unmatched. The CDR3 bases are TGCGCCAGCAGCCAGGCAGGGGGCGACTATGGCTACACCTTC. It specifies CASSQAGGDYGYTF.

This chain joins TRBV28 and TRBJ2-2, with 13 bases lining up with TRBD2. Trimming took 6 bases from V and 5 from J; bases not matched to a gene: 9. Germline-derived CDR1 and CDR2 are MDHEN and SYDVKM. The CDR3 is made up of 17 amino acids. The DNA of the CDR3 is TGTGCCAGCAGCGCCGCGGGACTAGCGGGAAAAACCGGGGAGCTGTTTTTT. Its translation: CASSAAGLAGKTGELFF.

This chain joins TRBV19 and TRBJ2-6; no clear D gene. V was trimmed by 2 bases and J by 0 bases, leaving 8 bases between them. The germline CDR1 and CDR2 sequences are LNHDA and SQIVND (reference sequence). CDR3 length equals 16 residues. DNA for the CDR3: TGTGCCAGTAGTATACCCGGGTACTCTGGGGCCAACGTCCTGACTTTC. Its translation: CASSIPGYSGANVLTF.

V usage is TRBV28 and J usage is TRBJ1-2, with a weak D call TRBD1 (6 bases). From germline, CDR1 is MDHEN and CDR2 SYDVKM. CDR3 length equals 16 residues. V lost 3 bases, J lost 5 bases, and 19 bases lay in between. The CDR3 protein is CASSFPRTVRGYGYTF. The CDR3 bases are TGTGCCAGCAGTTTTCCCCGGACTGTGAGGGGGTATGGCTACACCTTC.

The rearrangement uses TRBV6-2 or TRBV6-3 and TRBJ2-7; D unclear. The CDR3 is 13 residues long. The ends were cut back, 2 bases at V and 0 bases at J, with 5 bases in the middle. Germline lookup yields CDR1 MNHEY and CDR2 SVGEGT. CDR3 sequence: CASSYLVSYEQYF. The CDR3, as DNA: TGTGCCAGCAGTTACCTCGTCTCCTACGAGCAGTACTTC.

The genes are TRBV30 and TRBJ2-1; D perhaps matches TRBD2 (5 bases). The V end was cut by 0 bases, the J end by 8 bases, with 8 bases between. The CDR3 consists of 12 residues. Germline V gene sequence: CDR1 GTSNPN, CDR2 SVGIG (reference sequence). The CDR3 loop reads CAWSVRADEQFF. For the CDR3, the DNA is TGTGCCTGGAGTGTGAGGGCAGATGAGCAGTTCTTC.

V is TRBV7-2 and J is TRBJ2-1; 9 bases are a match to TRBD2. The ends lost 0 bases at V and 4 bases at J; junction bases unmatched: 4. The V gene's germline CDR1 is SGHTA and CDR2 FQGNSA. The CDR3 loop spans 16 amino acids. The CDR3 DNA is TGTGCCAGCAGCTTAGCGGCTAGCGGGGCGTACAATGAGCAGTTCTTC. It translates to CASSLAASGAYNEQFF.

The gene calls are TRBV19 and TRBJ1-2, with a tentative D call TRBD1 (5 bases). The V end was cut by 3 bases, the J end by 8 bases, with 16 bases between. This CDR3 has 14 amino acids. Per the germline V gene, CDR1 is LNHDA and CDR2 is SQIVND (reference sequence). Here the CDR3 DNA reads TGTGCCAGTAGTATTCGTCAGGGTAAGGGAGGCTACACCTTC. As protein: CASSIRQGKGGYTF.